Listed here are 14 T cell receptor beta chains from one sample, sequenced in a study of blood T cell repertoires in COVID-19. The data were produced by immunoSEQ multiplex PCR, yet TCRdb's version contains in-frame clones alone and is incomplete. The sample comprises 150,000 or so clones, 80% to 90% of which are singletons, and more than 1.5% rests with the top ten. Sequenced: peripheral blood. These receptors were taken from a woman aged 50 to 65 with acute or convalescent COVID-19.

This chain connects TRBV5-1 to TRBJ1-1; 9 bases are shared with TRBD1. Germline V gene sequence: CDR1 SGHRS, CDR2 YFSETQ. This CDR3 spans 15 amino acids. With V trimmed by 2 bases and J by 1 base, 3 bases remained unmatched. The CDR3 here is CASSLQGAPNTEAFF. The CDR3 DNA follows: TGCGCCAGCAGCTTACAGGGGGCCCCGAACACTGAAGCTTTCTTT.

This chain joins TRBV3-1 (or the pseudogene TRBV3-2) and TRBJ2-5; 11 bases map to TRBD1. Germline CDR1 is LGHDT and CDR2 is YNNKEL (reference sequence). This CDR3 comprises 16 residues. Trimming at V came to 3 bases and at J to 0 bases, leaving 3 bases not matched to a gene. The CDR3 is CASSHRDRGYQETQYF. DNA of the CDR3: TGTGCCAGCAGCCACCGGGACAGGGGGTACCAAGAGACCCAGTACTTC.

V is TRBV7-3 and J is TRBJ2-1; 7 bases match TRBD2. Germline-derived CDR1 and CDR2 are SGHTA and FQGTGA. The CDR3 covers 15 residues. V shed 0 bases and J 8 bases; nucleotides not matched to a gene: 7. CDR3 amino acids: CASSLTFLAVDEQFF. CDR3 nucleotide sequence: TGTGCCAGCAGCTTAACGTTTCTAGCGGTCGATGAGCAGTTCTTC. The full variable domain, rest sourced from reference TRBV7-3 and TRBJ2-1, is GAGVSQTPSNKVTEKGKYVELRCDPISGHTALYWYRQSLGQGPEFLIYFQGTGAADDSGLPNDRFFAVRPEGSVSTLKIQRTERGDSAVYLCASSLTFLAVDEQFFGPGTRLTVL.

This clone has just one count. The chain has TRBV5-5 and TRBJ2-1; a weak D match, TRBD2 (5 bases). V dropped 2 bases and J dropped 13 bases, with 10 bases sitting between them. The CDR3 extends over 11 amino acids. Germline V gene data show CDR1 as SGHKS and CDR2 as YYEKEE (reference sequence). Here the CDR3 reads CASSFMLAQFF. CDR3 coding DNA: TGTGCCAGCAGCTTCATGCTAGCCCAGTTCTTC.

The chain couples TRBV10-3 to TRBJ1-2, with D maybe TRBD1 (5 bases). This CDR3 has 17 residues. V lost 2 bases, J lost 1 base, and 17 bases lay in between. The germline V gene encodes CDR1 ENHRY and CDR2 SYGVKD. The CDR3 DNA sequence: TGTGCCATCAGTGAGGGTGTTCGTGGGGCCATTAACTATGGCTACACCTTC. Residues: CAISEGVRGAINYGYTF.

V gene TRBV7-8 combines with J gene TRBJ2-7; possible D gene TRBD1, 6 bases. Trimming took 1 base from V and 4 from J, leaving 11 bases between them. This CDR3 is 14 amino acids long. Germline CDR1 is SGHVS and CDR2 is FQNEAQ. Here the CDR3 DNA reads TGTGCCAGCAGCTTAGGTTTGGGGGCTTACGAGCAGTACTTC. The encoded protein is CASSLGLGAYEQYF.

The table lists this clone with a count of one. The rearrangement uses TRBV7-9 and TRBJ2-7; tentative D call: TRBD1 (6 bases). The CDR3 is 14 residues long. Germline loops: CDR1 SEHNR, CDR2 FQNEAQ (reference sequence). Trimming shortened V by 4 bases and J by 6 bases, and 16 bases separated the two germline ends. Here the CDR3 reads CASSYVSGDGEQYF. The CDR3 coding sequence is TGTGCCAGCAGCTACGTCTCAGGGGATGGCGAGCAGTACTTC.

The J gene is TRBJ1-1, the V gene TRBV9; D uncertain. CDR1 and CDR2 from the germline V gene are SGDLS and YYNGEE. V lost 6 bases and J lost 3, with 9 bases in between. CDR3 length: 12 amino acids. The CDR3: CASNHGDTEAFF. The CDR3 DNA sequence: TGTGCCAGCAACCACGGGGACACTGAAGCTTTCTTT. The variable domain in full, with the rest retrieved from reference TRBV9 and TRBJ1-1, is DSGVTQTPKHLITATGQRVTLRCSPRSGDLSVYWYQQSLDQGLQFLIQYYNGEERAKGNILERFSAQQFPDLHSELNLSSLELGDSALYFCASNHGDTEAFFGQGTRLTVV.

The chain combines TRBV19 with TRBJ1-1; 8 bases align to TRBD1. Trimming at V came to 6 bases and at J to 4 bases, leaving 4 bases not matched to a gene. The CDR3 has 13 amino acids. Germline assignment: CDR1 LNHDA and CDR2 SQIVND (reference sequence). The CDR3 nucleotides read TGTGCCAGTAGACGGACAGGGTCCACTGAAGCTTTCTTT. It encodes CASRRTGSTEAFF.

V usage is TRBV9 and J usage is TRBJ2-7; 8 bases match TRBD1. V lost 4 bases, J lost 3 bases, and 3 bases stayed unmatched. Germline V gene lookup returns CDR1 SGDLS and CDR2 YYNGEE. This CDR3 is built from 13 residues. The CDR3 loop is CASSPGTGYEQYF. CDR3 coding DNA: TGTGCCAGCAGCCCCGGGACAGGCTACGAGCAGTACTTC.

The rearrangement links TRBV30 to TRBJ2-5, with no clear D. The CDR3 is 12 residues long. Germline-derived CDR1 and CDR2 are GTSNPN and SVGIG (reference sequence). The germline V and J ends were trimmed by 3 bases and 0 bases, with 5 bases remaining between them. The CDR3 coding sequence is TGTGCCTGGAGACAGAACCAAGAGACCCAGTACTTC. This gives the protein CAWRQNQETQYF.

The J gene is TRBJ1-5, the V gene TRBV27, with D uncertain. The CDR3 consists of 13 residues. V lost 6 bases to trimming and J lost 4 bases, with 10 bases between them. CDR1 is MNHEY, CDR2 SMNVEV, per germline (reference sequence). In nucleotides, the CDR3 is TGTGCCAGCAGCTTAGAGGTAAATCAGCCCCAGCATTTT. Protein sequence: CASSLEVNQPQHF.

The chain uses TRBV24-1 and TRBJ2-1; 8 bases agree with TRBD2. CDR3 length: 15 residues. The germline V gene has CDR1 KGHDR and CDR2 SFDVKD. J was trimmed by 9 bases and V by 4 bases; bases with no gene match: 10. The CDR3 reads CATSDEGGGLSEQFF. CDR3 sequence (DNA): TGTGCCACCAGTGACGAGGGCGGGGGGCTCAGTGAGCAGTTCTTC.

The chain links TRBV12-3 or TRBV12-4 to TRBJ2-7; D is unclear. V was shortened by 3 bases and J by 3 bases, with 9 bases between the two germline ends. This CDR3 is built from 13 residues. CDR3 in amino acids: CASSFLGNYEQYF. In DNA form, the CDR3 reads TGTGCCAGCAGTTTTCTTGGCAACTACGAGCAGTACTTC.